These T cell receptor beta chains were read from a single sample in a study of T cell changes during pregnancy in multiple sclerosis. The assay was immunoSEQ multiplex PCR, and TCRdb's table has in-frame clones only and misses some. The table lists around 100,000 clones, 92% of them singletons. The material sequenced was peripheral blood, taken in the third trimester of pregnancy. These receptors were taken from a female donor with multiple sclerosis, enrolled in a pregnancy study. CDR3s include the opening cysteine and the closing phenylalanine or tryptophan. Each record gives: D gene, J gene, V gene, clone size, CDR3 protein, CDR3 DNA. D genes are given only for firm matches. The size entry is marked missing in some rows and otherwise reads once, few, many or a size class.

>.|TRBJ2-3|TRBV11-2|.
CASSLDLQTDTQYF
TGTGCCAGCAGCTTAGATCTGCAGACAGATACGCAGTATTTT
>TRBD2|TRBJ2-3|TRBV9|.
CASSRLGGLAGGQGDTQYF
TGTGCCAGCAGCCGACTCGGAGGACTAGCGGGGGGGCAAGGAGATACGCAGTATTTT
>TRBD2|TRBJ2-3|TRBV7-6|once
CASRLAGGMGDTQYF
TGTGCCAGCAGACTAGCGGGGGGGATGGGAGATACGCAGTATTTT
>.|TRBJ1-2|TRBV10-3|.
CAISRQGQGSGYTF
TGTGCCATCAGCCGTCAAGGGCAGGGAAGCGGCTACACCTTC
>TRBD1|TRBJ1-2|TRBV5-6|.
CASITGTASYHHYGYTF
TGTGCCAGCATTACCGGGACAGCAAGTTATCACCACTATGGCTACACCTTC
>TRBD1|TRBJ1-1|TRBV7-9|.
CASSFDRGNTEAFF
TGTGCCAGCAGTTTCGACAGGGGAAACACTGAAGCTTTCTTT
>TRBD1|TRBJ1-1|TRBV5-4|.
CASSLQGGTEAFF
TGTGCCAGCAGCTTGCAGGGGGGCACTGAAGCTTTCTTT
>TRBD1|TRBJ1-6|TRBV27|.
CASSFTGVVASPLHF
TGTGCCAGCAGTTTTACAGGGGTCGTTGCTTCACCCCTCCACTTT
>.|TRBJ1-1|TRBV27|.
CASMLVSYPGNTEAFF
TGTGCCAGCATGCTGGTCTCTTACCCGGGGAACACTGAAGCTTTCTTT
>TRBD2|TRBJ2-7|TRBV5-1|.
CASSFRGTTGTGTHEQYF
TGCGCCAGCAGCTTCCGGGGGACTACCGGGACCGGAACGCACGAGCAGTACTTC
>TRBD1|TRBJ1-2|TRBV5-4|once
CASSPTRQGVGYTF
TGTGCCAGCAGCCCCACTCGACAGGGAGTAGGCTACACCTTC
>.|TRBJ1-2|TRBV30|.
CAFQREKGYTF
TGTGCCTTCCAGAGGGAAAAAGGCTACACCTTC
>.|TRBJ2-7|TRBV28|.
CASSLGGWWRSASAGEQYF
TGTGCCAGCAGTTTAGGCGGATGGTGGCGGAGTGCCAGCGCGGGGGAGCAGTACTTC
>TRBD1|TRBJ1-6|TRBV5-8|.
CASSGGTGHYNSPLHF
TGTGCCAGCAGCGGGGGGACAGGACATTATAATTCACCCCTCCACTTT
>.|TRBJ2-3|TRBV11-3|.
CASSLGVAQYTDTQYF
TGTGCCAGCAGCTTAGGGGTAGCGCAATACACAGATACGCAGTATTTT